Below, one T cell receptor beta chain is given with its context. Its specificity is not known. Per germline, CDR1 WSHSY and CDR2 SAAADI. Trimming removed 7 bases from V and 1 base from J; junction bases left unmatched: 6. The CDR3 is made up of 14 amino acids. The sample is drawn from a study of Ad26.COV2.S vaccination and SARS-CoV-2 variants. Sequenced by immunoSEQ multiplex PCR; TCRdb stores in-frame clones only, minus some. The sample lists roughly 100,000 clones, around 80% occurring once. Findings and limits, study-wide: Vaccinees displayed broader spike-specific TCR repertoires than placebo recipients. Those who received vaccine or placebo ended up with similar non-spike TCR breadth. The TCR breadth and depth analyses may have produced an underestimate of total T cell responses.

This chain joins TRBV10-2 and TRBJ1-1; 7 positions match TRBD1. The TCR sequence derives from a human donor who had recovered from COVID-19. The sample was peripheral blood, taken after recovery from COVID-19. CDR3 in DNA: TGCGCCAGCACTAAGACAGGGCAGAACACTGAAGCTTTCTTT. As protein: CASTKTGQNTEAFF.